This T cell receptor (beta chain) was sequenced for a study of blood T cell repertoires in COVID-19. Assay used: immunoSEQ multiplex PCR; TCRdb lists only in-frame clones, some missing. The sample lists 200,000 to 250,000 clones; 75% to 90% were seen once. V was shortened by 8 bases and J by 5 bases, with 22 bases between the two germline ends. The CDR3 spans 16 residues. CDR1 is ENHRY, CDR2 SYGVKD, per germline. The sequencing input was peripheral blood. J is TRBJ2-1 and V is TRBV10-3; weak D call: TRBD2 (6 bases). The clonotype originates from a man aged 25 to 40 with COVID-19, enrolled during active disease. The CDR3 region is CAIDSSVETGDNEQFF. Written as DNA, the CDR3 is TGTGCCATCGACTCTAGTGTGGAGACGGGGGACAATGAGCAGTTCTTC.